This is a list of T cell receptor beta chains from one sample in a study of patients and donors after allogeneic stem cell transplantation. TCRdb re-derived calls from the RT-PCR reads in MiXCR, one entry per CDR3 protein. The repertoire includes roughly 940,000 distinct CDR3 sequences, approximately 19% of them detected once, and 5.5% to 6.5% sits in the top ten. Sequencing input: blood, either unsorted or a sorted T cell fraction (not recorded which). These receptors were collected from a human donor who was either an allogeneic HSCT recipient or a stem cell or donor lymphocyte infusion donor (not recorded which). It is not recorded whose cells these are; they may come from a transplant donor. Both conserved end residues are part of each CDR3. Fields, in order: D gene, clone size, V gene, J gene, CDR3 DNA, CDR3 protein. The D gene is left open where the match is weak. Where a row states a size, it is once, few, many or the class of an expanded clone; other rows omit it.

D gene: -
clone size: -
V gene: TRBV4-3
J gene: TRBJ2-3
CDR3 DNA: TGCGCCAGCAGCCAAGCTGGCGGGTCGGCAGATACGCAGTATTTT
CDR3 protein: CASSQAGGSADTQYF

D gene: -
clone size: -
V gene: TRBV9
J gene: TRBJ1-6
CDR3 DNA: TGTGCCAGCAGCGGGGCAGGGAGGAATTCACCCCTCCACTTT
CDR3 protein: CASSGAGRNSPLHF

D gene: TRBD2
clone size: few
V gene: TRBV12-3/TRBV12-4
J gene: TRBJ2-7
CDR3 DNA: TGTGCCAGCAGGAGAGGAGGGCGGGAGTCCGCCGAGCAGTACTTC
CDR3 protein: CASRRGGRESAEQYF

D gene: TRBD2
clone size: few
V gene: TRBV5-1
J gene: TRBJ2-1
CDR3 DNA: TGCGCCAGCAGCTTGGCCCAGGCGGGAGTTAGTGAGCAGTTCTTC
CDR3 protein: CASSLAQAGVSEQFF

D gene: -
clone size: -
V gene: TRBV9
J gene: TRBJ2-5
CDR3 DNA: TGTGCCAGCAGCGTAGTTCCCGGTCGGGAGACCCAGTACTTC
CDR3 protein: CASSVVPGRETQYF

D gene: -
clone size: -
V gene: TRBV7-8
J gene: TRBJ1-5
CDR3 DNA: TGTGCCAGCAGCTTAGTAGGAGAGTGGAATCAGCCCCAGCATTTT
CDR3 protein: CASSLVGEWNQPQHF

D gene: TRBD2
clone size: -
V gene: TRBV5-1
J gene: TRBJ2-1
CDR3 DNA: TGCGCCAGCAGCCGTCACACTAGCGGGGGGGCCAAGAATGAGCAGTTCTTC
CDR3 protein: CASSRHTSGGAKNEQFF

D gene: -
clone size: few
V gene: TRBV4-1
J gene: TRBJ2-2
CDR3 DNA: TGCGCCAGCAGCCAGAGAGCTAAGGGGGTCCCCGGGGAGCTGTTTTTT
CDR3 protein: CASSQRAKGVPGELFF

D gene: TRBD2
clone size: -
V gene: TRBV30
J gene: TRBJ2-1
CDR3 DNA: TGTGCCTGGAGTGTACGGGGGCTCGGCGGGGGGGAGCAGTTCTTC
CDR3 protein: CAWSVRGLGGGEQFF

D gene: -
clone size: -
V gene: TRBV4-1
J gene: TRBJ2-3
CDR3 DNA: TGCGCCAGCAGCCAAGATGAGCGAGCTAGCACAGATACGCAGTATTTT
CDR3 protein: CASSQDERASTDTQYF

D gene: TRBD1
clone size: few
V gene: TRBV2
J gene: TRBJ1-2
CDR3 DNA: TGTGCCAGCAGTGGAGAGGACAGGGCGCATGGCTACACCTTC
CDR3 protein: CASSGEDRAHGYTF

D gene: -
clone size: once
V gene: TRBV30
J gene: TRBJ1-1
CDR3 DNA: TGTGCCATCGACGGGGGAGCTTTCTTT
CDR3 protein: CAIDGGAFF

D gene: -
clone size: -
V gene: TRBV6-1
J gene: TRBJ2-3
CDR3 DNA: TGTGCCAGCAGTGAATTTTCGACCCCATCGCAGTATTTT
CDR3 protein: CASSEFSTPSQYF

D gene: -
clone size: many
V gene: TRBV12-3/TRBV12-4
J gene: TRBJ1-6
CDR3 DNA: TGTGCCAGCAGTTTGGTCCCCCTCCACTTT
CDR3 protein: CASSLVPLHF

D gene: -
clone size: few
V gene: TRBV27
J gene: TRBJ1-1
CDR3 DNA: TGTGCCAGCAGCTCCAATTCCTTAAGGATTTACACTGAAGCTTTCTTT
CDR3 protein: CASSSNSLRIYTEAFF

D gene: -
clone size: -
V gene: TRBV13
J gene: TRBJ2-5
CDR3 DNA: TGTGCCAGCAGCTTACTCGACGGGCGGAGACCAGGACAAGAGACCCAGTACTTC
CDR3 protein: CASSLLDGRRPGQETQYF

D gene: -
clone size: -
V gene: TRBV20-1
J gene: TRBJ1-5
CDR3 DNA: TGCAGTGCTAGACGAGGGGTGGGCAATCAGCCCCAGCATTTT
CDR3 protein: CSARRGVGNQPQHF

D gene: TRBD1
clone size: -
V gene: TRBV25-1
J gene: TRBJ2-5
CDR3 DNA: TGTGCCAGCAGTGAATATTGGACAGGGCACCAAGAGACCCAGTACTTC
CDR3 protein: CASSEYWTGHQETQYF